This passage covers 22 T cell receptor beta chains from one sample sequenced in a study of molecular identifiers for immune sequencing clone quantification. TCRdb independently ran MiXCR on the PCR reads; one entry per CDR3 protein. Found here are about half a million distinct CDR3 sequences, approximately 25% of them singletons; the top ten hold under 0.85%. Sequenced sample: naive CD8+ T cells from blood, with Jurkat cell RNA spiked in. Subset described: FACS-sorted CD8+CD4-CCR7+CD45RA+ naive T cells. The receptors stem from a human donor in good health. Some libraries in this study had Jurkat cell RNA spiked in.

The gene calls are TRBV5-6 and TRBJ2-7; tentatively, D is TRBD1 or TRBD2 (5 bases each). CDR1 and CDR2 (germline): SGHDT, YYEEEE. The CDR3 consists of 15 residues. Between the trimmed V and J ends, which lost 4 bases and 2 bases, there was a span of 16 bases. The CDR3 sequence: CASSPGTKEPYEQYF. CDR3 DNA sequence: TGTGCCAGCAGCCCCGGGACCAAGGAACCCTACGAGCAGTACTTC.

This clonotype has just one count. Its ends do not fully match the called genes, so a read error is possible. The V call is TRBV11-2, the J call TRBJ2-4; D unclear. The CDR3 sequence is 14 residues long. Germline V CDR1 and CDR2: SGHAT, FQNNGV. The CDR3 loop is CASSFTGAKNIRYF. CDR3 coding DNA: TGTGCCAGCAGCTTCACCGGAGCCAAAAACATTCGGTACTTC.

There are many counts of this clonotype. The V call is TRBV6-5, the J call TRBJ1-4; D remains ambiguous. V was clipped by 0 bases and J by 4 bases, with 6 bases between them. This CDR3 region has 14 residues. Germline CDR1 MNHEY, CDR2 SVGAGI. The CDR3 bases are TGTGCCAGCAGTTACTCGATTCGTAATGAAAAACTGTTTTTT. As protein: CASSYSIRNEKLFF.

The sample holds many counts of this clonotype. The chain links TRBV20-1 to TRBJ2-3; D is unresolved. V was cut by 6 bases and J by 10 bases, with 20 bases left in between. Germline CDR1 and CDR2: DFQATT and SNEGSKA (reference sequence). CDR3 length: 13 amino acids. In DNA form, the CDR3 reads TGCAGTGCCGGCGGTGATATCGCGCAGGCGCAGTATTTT. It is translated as CSAGGDIAQAQYF.

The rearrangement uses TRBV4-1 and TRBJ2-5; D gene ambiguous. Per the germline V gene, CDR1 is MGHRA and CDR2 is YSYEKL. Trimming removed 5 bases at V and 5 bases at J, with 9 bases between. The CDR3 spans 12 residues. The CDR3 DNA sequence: TGCGCCAGCAGCGAATCCATGGAGACCCAGTACTTC. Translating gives CASSESMETQYF.

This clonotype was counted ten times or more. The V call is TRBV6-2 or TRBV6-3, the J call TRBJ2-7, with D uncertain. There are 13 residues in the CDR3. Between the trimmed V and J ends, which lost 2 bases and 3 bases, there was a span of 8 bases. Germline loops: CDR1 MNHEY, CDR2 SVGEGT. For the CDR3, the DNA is TGTGCCAGCAGTTACGGTCAGCTCTACGAGCAGTACTTC. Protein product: CASSYGQLYEQYF.

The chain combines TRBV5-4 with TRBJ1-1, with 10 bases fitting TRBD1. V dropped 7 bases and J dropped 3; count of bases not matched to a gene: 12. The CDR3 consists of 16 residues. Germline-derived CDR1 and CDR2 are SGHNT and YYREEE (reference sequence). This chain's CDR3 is CASFTGQGRWDTEAFF. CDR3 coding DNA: TGTGCCAGCTTCACGGGACAGGGGAGATGGGACACTGAAGCTTTCTTT.

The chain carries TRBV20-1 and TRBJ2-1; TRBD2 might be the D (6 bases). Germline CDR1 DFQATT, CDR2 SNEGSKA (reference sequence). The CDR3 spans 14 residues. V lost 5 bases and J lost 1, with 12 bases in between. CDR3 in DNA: TGCAGTGCTCACGTGGGGGGATCCTACAATGAGCAGTTCTTC. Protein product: CSAHVGGSYNEQFF.

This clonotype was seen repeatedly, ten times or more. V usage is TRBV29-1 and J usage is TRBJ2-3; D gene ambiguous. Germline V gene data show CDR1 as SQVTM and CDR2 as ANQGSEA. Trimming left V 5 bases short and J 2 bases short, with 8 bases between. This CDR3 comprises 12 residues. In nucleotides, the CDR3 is TGCAGCGTTAGTGGTAACACAGATACGCAGTATTTT. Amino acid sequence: CSVSGNTDTQYF.

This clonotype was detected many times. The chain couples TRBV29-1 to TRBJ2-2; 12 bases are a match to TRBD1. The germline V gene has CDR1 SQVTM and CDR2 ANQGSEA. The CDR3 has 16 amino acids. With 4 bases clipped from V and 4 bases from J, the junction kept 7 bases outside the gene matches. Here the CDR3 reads CSVGGQGASLTGELFF. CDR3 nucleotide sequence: TGCAGCGTTGGGGGACAGGGGGCTTCGCTCACCGGGGAGCTGTTTTTT.

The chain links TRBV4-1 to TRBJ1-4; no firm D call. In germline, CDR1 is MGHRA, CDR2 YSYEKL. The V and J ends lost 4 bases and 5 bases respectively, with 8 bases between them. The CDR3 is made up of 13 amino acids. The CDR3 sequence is CASSPPLNEKLFF. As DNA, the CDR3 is TGCGCCAGCAGCCCACCGCTAAATGAAAAACTGTTTTTT.

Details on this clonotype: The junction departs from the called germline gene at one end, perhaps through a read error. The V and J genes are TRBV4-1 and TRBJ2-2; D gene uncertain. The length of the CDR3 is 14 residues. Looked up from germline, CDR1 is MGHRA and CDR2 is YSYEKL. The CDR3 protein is CASGQGEFTGELFF. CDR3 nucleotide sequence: TGCGCCAGCGGCCAAGGTGAATTCACCGGGGAGCTGTTTTTT.

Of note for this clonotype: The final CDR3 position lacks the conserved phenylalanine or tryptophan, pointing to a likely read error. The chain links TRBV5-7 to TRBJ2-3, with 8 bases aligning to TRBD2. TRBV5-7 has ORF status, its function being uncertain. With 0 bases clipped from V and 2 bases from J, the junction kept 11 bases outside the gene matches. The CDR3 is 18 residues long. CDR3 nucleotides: TGTGCCAGCAGCTTGGAGGCGGGGGGCCGCACCTACACAGATACGCAGTATTCT. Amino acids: CASSLEAGGRTYTDTQYS.

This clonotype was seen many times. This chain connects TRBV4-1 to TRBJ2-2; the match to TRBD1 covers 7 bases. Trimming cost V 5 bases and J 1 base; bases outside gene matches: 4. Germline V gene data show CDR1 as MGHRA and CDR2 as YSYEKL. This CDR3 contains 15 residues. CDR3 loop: CASSYRQGNTGELFF. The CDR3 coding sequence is TGCGCCAGCAGCTACCGACAGGGGAACACCGGGGAGCTGTTTTTT.

CDR3 nucleotide sequence: TGTGCCAGCAGTTCCCCTATCACCCTTTTCTCGGGGGAGCAGTACTTC. Its protein product is CASSSPITLFSGEQYF. The V gene is TRBV28, the J gene TRBJ2-7; D perhaps matches TRBD2 (5 bases). This CDR3 is built from 16 residues. In germline, CDR1 is MDHEN, CDR2 SYDVKM. V shed 4 bases and J shed 7 bases, with 23 bases lying between them.

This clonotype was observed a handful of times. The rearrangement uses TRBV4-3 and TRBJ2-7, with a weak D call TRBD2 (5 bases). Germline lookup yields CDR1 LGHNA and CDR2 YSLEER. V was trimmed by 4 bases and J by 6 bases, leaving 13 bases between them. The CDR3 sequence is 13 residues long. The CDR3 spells CASSPGLWGEQYF. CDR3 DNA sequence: TGCGCCAGCAGCCCAGGACTCTGGGGCGAGCAGTACTTC.

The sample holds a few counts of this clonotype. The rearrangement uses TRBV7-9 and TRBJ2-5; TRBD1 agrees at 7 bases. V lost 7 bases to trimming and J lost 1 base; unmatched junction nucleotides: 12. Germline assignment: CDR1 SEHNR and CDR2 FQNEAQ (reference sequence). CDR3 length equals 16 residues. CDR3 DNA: TGTGCCAGCACCATTGGTGAGGGGGCCTTCCAAGAGACCCAGTACTTC. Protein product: CASTIGEGAFQETQYF.

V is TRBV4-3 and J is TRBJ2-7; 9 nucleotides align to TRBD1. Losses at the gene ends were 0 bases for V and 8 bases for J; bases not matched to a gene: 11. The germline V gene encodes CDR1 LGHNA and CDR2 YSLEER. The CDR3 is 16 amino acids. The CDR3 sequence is CASSQDQGQGYSQQYF. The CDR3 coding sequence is TGCGCCAGCAGCCAAGATCAGGGACAGGGATATTCCCAGCAGTACTTC.

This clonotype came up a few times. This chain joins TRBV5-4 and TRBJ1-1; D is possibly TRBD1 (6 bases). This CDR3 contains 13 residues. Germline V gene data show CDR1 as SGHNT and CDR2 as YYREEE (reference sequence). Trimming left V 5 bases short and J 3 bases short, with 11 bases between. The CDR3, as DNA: TGTGCCAGCAGTTGGCAGGGGTACACTGAAGCTTTCTTT. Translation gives CASSWQGYTEAFF.

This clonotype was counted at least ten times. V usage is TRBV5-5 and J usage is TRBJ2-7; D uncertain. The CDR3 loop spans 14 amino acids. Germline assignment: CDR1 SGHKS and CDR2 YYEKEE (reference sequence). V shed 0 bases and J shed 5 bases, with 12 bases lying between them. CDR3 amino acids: CASSLAPGSDEQYF. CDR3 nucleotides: TGTGCCAGCAGCTTGGCGCCGGGCTCGGACGAGCAGTACTTC.

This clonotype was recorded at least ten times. The chain's CDR3 is CASSQDRTAYEQYF. CDR3 bases: TGTGCCAGCAGCCAAGATAGGACAGCCTACGAGCAGTACTTC. The chain combines TRBV4-2 with TRBJ2-7; D is possibly TRBD1 (6 bases). The CDR3 totals 14 residues. Trimming took 0 bases from V and 2 from J, leaving 8 bases between them. CDR1 LGHNA and CDR2 YNFKEQ come from the germline V gene.

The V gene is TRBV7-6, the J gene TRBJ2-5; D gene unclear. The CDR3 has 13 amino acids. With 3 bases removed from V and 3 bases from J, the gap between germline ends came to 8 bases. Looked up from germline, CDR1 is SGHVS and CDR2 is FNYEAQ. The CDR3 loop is CASSLGYEETQYF. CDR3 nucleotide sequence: TGTGCCAGCAGCTTGGGCTATGAAGAGACCCAGTACTTC.